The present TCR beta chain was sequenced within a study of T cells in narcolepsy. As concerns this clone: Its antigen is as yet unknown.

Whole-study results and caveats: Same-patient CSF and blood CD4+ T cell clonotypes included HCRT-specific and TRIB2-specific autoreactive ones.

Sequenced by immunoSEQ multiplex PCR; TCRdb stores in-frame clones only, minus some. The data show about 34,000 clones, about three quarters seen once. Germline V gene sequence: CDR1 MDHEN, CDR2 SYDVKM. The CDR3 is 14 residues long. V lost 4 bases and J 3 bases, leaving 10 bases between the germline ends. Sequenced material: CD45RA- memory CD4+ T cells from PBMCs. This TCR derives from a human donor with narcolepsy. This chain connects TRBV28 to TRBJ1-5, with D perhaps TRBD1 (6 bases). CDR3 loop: CASSWGPINQPQHF. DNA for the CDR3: TGTGCCAGCAGTTGGGGGCCGATCAATCAGCCCCAGCATTTT.